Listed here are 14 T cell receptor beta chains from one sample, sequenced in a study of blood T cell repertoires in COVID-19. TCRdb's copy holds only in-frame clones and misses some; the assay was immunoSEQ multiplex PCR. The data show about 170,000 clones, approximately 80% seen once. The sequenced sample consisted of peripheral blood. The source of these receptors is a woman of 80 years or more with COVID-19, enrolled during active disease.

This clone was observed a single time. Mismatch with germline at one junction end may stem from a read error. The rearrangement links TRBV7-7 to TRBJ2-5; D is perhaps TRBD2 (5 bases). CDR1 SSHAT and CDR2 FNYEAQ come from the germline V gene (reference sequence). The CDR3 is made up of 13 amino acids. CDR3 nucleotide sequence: TGTGCTAGCAGCTGGACCCACGGGGTGACCCAGTACTTC. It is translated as CASSWTHGVTQYF.

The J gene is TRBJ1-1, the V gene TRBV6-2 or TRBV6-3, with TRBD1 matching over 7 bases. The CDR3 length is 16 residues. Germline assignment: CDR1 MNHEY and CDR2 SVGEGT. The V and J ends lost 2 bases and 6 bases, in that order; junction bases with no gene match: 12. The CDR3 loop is CASSYLQGRIGSEAFF. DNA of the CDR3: TGTGCCAGCAGTTACCTACAGGGGAGAATTGGTTCTGAAGCTTTCTTT.

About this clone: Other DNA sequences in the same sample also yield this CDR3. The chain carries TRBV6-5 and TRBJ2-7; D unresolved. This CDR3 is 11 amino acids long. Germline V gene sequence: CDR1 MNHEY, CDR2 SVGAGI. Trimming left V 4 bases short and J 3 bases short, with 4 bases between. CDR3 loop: CASSSNYEQYF. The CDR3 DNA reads TGTGCCAGCAGTTCCAACTACGAGCAGTACTTC.

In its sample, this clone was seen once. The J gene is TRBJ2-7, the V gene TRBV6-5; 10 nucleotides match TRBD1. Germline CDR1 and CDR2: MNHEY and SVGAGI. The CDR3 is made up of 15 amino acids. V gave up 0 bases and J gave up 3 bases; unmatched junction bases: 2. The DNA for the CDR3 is TGTGCCAGCAGTTACTCGACAGGGGGCTACTACGAGCAGTACTTC. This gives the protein CASSYSTGGYYEQYF.

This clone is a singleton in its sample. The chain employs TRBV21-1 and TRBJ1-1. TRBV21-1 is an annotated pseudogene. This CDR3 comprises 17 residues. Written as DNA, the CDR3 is TGTGCCAGCAGCAAAATTCATATTGAGGCCGGCCTAGTAGAAGCTTTCTTT. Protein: CASSKIHIEAGLVEAFF.

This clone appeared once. The CDR3 bases are TGTGCCAGCAGCGATACCGGGACAGCGCAGTATTTT. This gives the protein CASSDTGTAQYF. The gene calls are TRBV7-2 and TRBJ2-3, with 7 bases matching TRBD1. CDR1 SGHTA and CDR2 FQGNSA come from the germline V gene. The CDR3 loop spans 12 amino acids. The junction had 6 bases not matched to a gene; V was cut back by 5 bases and J by 10 bases.

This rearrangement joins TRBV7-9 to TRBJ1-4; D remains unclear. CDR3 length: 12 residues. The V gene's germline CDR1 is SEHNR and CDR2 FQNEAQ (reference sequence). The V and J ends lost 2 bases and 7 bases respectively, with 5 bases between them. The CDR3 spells CASSLISEKLFF. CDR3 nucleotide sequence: TGTGCCAGCAGCTTAATCAGTGAAAAACTGTTTTTT.

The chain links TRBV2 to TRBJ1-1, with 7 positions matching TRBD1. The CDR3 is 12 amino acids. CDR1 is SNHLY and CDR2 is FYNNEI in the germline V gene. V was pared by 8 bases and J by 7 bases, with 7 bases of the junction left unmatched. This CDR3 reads CASRLGQLEAFF. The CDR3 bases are TGTGCCAGCCGACTGGGACAGCTTGAAGCTTTCTTT. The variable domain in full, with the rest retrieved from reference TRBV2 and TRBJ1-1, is EPEVTQTPSHQVTQMGQEVILRCVPISNHLYFYWYRQILGQKVEFLVSFYNNEISEKSEIFDDQFSVERPDGSNFTLKIRSTKLEDSAMYFCASRLGQLEAFFGQGTRLTVV.

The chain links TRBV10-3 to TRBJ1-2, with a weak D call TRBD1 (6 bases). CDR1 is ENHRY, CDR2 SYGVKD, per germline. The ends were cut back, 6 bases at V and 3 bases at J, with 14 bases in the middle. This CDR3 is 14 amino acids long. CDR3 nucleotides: TGTGCCATCAGGGGGCCAGGGGCGGACTATGGCTACACCTTC. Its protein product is CAIRGPGADYGYTF.

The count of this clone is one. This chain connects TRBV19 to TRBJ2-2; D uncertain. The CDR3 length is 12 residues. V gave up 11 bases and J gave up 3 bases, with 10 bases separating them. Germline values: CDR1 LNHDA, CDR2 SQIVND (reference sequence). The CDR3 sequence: CALRIHTGELFF. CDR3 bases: TGTGCCTTGCGGATTCACACCGGGGAGCTGTTTTTT.

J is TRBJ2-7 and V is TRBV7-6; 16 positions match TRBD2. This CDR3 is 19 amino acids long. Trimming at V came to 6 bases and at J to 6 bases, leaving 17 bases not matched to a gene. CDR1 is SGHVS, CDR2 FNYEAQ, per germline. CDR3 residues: CASSPTPQTGLAGGSEQYF. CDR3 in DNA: TGTGCCAGCAGTCCCACCCCGCAGACGGGACTAGCGGGGGGGAGCGAGCAGTACTTC. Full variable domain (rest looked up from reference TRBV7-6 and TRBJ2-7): GAGVSQSPRYKVTKRGQDVALRCDPISGHVSLYWYRQALGQGPEFLTYFNYEAQQDKSGLPNDRFSAERPEGSISTLTIQRTEQRDSAMYRCASSPTPQTGLAGGSEQYFGPGTRLTVT.

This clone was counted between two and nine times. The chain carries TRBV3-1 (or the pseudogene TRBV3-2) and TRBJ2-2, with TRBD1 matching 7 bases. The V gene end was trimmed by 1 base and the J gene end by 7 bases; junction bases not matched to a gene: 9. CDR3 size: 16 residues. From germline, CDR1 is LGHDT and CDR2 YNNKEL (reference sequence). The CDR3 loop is CASSQGTTGRLGELFF. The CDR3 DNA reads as TGTGCCAGCAGCCAAGGGACGACAGGGCGGCTCGGGGAGCTGTTTTTT.

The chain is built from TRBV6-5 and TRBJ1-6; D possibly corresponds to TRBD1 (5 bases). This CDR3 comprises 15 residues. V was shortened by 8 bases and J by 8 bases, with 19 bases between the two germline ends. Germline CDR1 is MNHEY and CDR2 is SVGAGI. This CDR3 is CASPRLGTEDSPLHF. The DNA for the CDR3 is TGTGCCAGCCCCCGGTTGGGGACTGAAGATTCACCCCTCCACTTT.

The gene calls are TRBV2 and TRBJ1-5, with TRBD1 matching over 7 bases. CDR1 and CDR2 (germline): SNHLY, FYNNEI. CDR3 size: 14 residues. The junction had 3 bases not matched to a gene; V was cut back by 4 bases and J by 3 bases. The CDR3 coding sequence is TGTGCCAGCAGTGCCGGGACAGTCAATCAGCCCCAGCATTTT. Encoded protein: CASSAGTVNQPQHF.